In its sample, the clone carrying this TCR beta chain was seen a few times. Its antigen is unknown. The data are from a study of T cells in Graves' hyperthyroidism and ophthalmopathy. More than 8 ml fresh peripheral blood yielded the PBMCs. Study observations and caveats: Within blood appeared most thyroid clonotypes that had expanded above 0.001. It was a median approximately 7.1 months before onset that the model predicted ophthalmopathy.

Germline loops: CDR1 MGHRA, CDR2 YSYEKL. V lost 5 bases, J lost 4 bases, and 13 bases lay in between. The CDR3 runs to 14 residues. What was amplified from RNA transcripts were TCR beta CDR3 regions. Carried out on the TCR CDR3, a first-round RT-PCR used the HTBI primer set. One entry per CDR3 protein, called by TCRdb with MiXCR from the multiplex PCR reads. The sample shows around 500,000 distinct CDR3 sequences, about 16% of them seen only once. Sequencing was performed on blood. This TCR was recovered from a woman under 40 with Graves' ophthalmopathy. The chain couples TRBV4-1 to TRBJ2-3, with D perhaps given as TRBD1 or TRBD2 (5 bases each). This chain's CDR3 is CASSTPGPADTQYF. The CDR3 DNA follows: TGCGCCAGCAGCACTCCGGGACCAGCAGATACGCAGTATTTT.